The 24 T cell receptor beta chains presented below share a single source sample, sequenced in a study of T cell repertoires in cytomegalovirus infection. TCRdb independently ran MiXCR on the reads; one entry per CDR3 protein. In the table there are some 250,000 distinct CDR3 sequences, approximately 9.1% of which are singletons. Sequenced: PBMCs. The receptors derive from a human donor in good health (CMV status not recorded). Some clones in this sample may be carry-over from other donors' samples.

About this clonotype: This may stem from a read error, because a much larger clone lies one nucleotide away. V and J are TRBV5-4 and TRBJ1-3, with D uncertain. The length of the CDR3 is 14 residues. Germline CDR1 SGHNT, CDR2 YYREEE (reference sequence). Written as DNA, the CDR3 is TGTACCAGCAGCTTGGCAGATTCTGGAAACACCATATATTTT. Its translation: CTSSLADSGNTIYF.

This clonotype was counted a few times. The rearrangement uses TRBV2 and TRBJ2-2; D perhaps matches TRBD1 (5 bases). V lost 8 bases and J 3 bases, leaving 7 bases between the germline ends. CDR3 length: 12 residues. CDR1 is SNHLY, CDR2 FYNNEI, per germline. In nucleotides, the CDR3 is TGTGCCAGCGGGGCTTACACCGGGGAGCTGTTTTTT. Protein sequence: CASGAYTGELFF.

This clonotype was found a few times. J is TRBJ1-5 and V is TRBV19; 7 nucleotides match TRBD1. CDR3 size: 16 residues. The germline V gene encodes CDR1 LNHDA and CDR2 SQIVND (reference sequence). Trimming at V came to 1 base and at J to 2 bases, leaving 5 bases not matched to a gene. DNA of the CDR3: TGTGCCAGTAGTATAGGGGACAGTCTGGGCAATCAGCCCCAGCATTTT. Translation gives CASSIGDSLGNQPQHF.

This clonotype appeared many times. The chain carries TRBV7-2 and TRBJ1-1; D is undetermined. Germline V gene sequence: CDR1 SGHTA, CDR2 FQGNSA. Trimming removed 3 bases at V and 3 bases at J, with 11 bases between. The CDR3 totals 14 residues. Written as DNA, the CDR3 is TGTGCCAGCAGCTTTAGGGTGAGAGACACTGAAGCTTTCTTT. Its translation: CASSFRVRDTEAFF. Filled out from reference TRBV7-2 and TRBJ1-1, the complete variable domain reads GAGVSQSPSNKVTEKGKDVELRCDPISGHTALYWYRQSLGQGLEFLIYFQGNSAPDKSGLPSDRFSAERTGGSVSTLTIQRTQQEDSAVYLCASSFRVRDTEAFFGQGTRLTVV.

The CDR3 DNA reads TGTGCCAGCAGTTGGTCACCTACCGCCAATGAGCAGTTCTTC. The encoded protein is CASSWSPTANEQFF. The chain uses TRBV6-2 or TRBV6-3 and TRBJ2-1; D is uncertain. Germline-derived CDR1 and CDR2 are MNHEY and SVGEGT. Trimming shortened V by 4 bases and J by 6 bases, and 13 bases separated the two germline ends. The CDR3 length is 14 residues.

This clonotype was detected many times. J is TRBJ1-5 and V is TRBV7-2; no reliable D call. This CDR3 has 13 residues. Trimming shortened V by 4 bases and J by 4 bases, and 8 bases separated the two germline ends. Germline V gene data show CDR1 as SGHTA and CDR2 as FQGNSA. The CDR3 region is CASSSSVNQPQHF. CDR3 in DNA: TGTGCCAGCAGCTCGAGTGTTAATCAGCCCCAGCATTTT.

This clonotype came up many times. The chain is built from TRBV7-2 and TRBJ1-1; D not resolved. Germline loops: CDR1 SGHTA, CDR2 FQGNSA. V lost 4 bases and J lost 1, with 7 bases in between. This CDR3 is built from 13 residues. CDR3 sequence reads: CASSWGRNTEAFF. The DNA for the CDR3 is TGTGCCAGCAGCTGGGGAAGGAACACTGAAGCTTTCTTT.

The sample holds many counts of this clonotype. The rearrangement joins TRBV7-2 to TRBJ1-5, with a possible D match to TRBD1 (5 bases). The germline V gene encodes CDR1 SGHTA and CDR2 FQGNSA. The CDR3 is 14 amino acids. Trimming left V 5 bases short and J 1 base short, with 9 bases between. The CDR3 sequence is CASSAWGSNQPQHF. DNA of the CDR3: TGTGCCAGCAGCGCCTGGGGGAGCAATCAGCCCCAGCATTTT.

This clonotype was picked up many times. This rearrangement joins TRBV7-2 to TRBJ1-2; TRBD1 is a possible D gene (5 bases). Germline CDR1 and CDR2: SGHTA and FQGNSA. The CDR3 extends over 18 amino acids. Trimming took 2 bases from V and 4 from J, leaving 23 bases between them. The CDR3 nucleotides read TGTGCCAGCAGCTTAAATTTCGGATCCGCTGGGGGGGTCTATGGCTACACCTTC. As protein: CASSLNFGSAGGVYGYTF.

In its sample, this clonotype was seen many times. Here the CDR3 reads CASSDPGTSNYGYTF. The CDR3 DNA reads TGTGCCAGTTCTGATCCAGGGACTTCTAACTATGGCTACACCTTC. The chain employs TRBV6-2 or TRBV6-3 and TRBJ1-2; D possibly corresponds to TRBD1 (5 bases). This CDR3 comprises 15 residues. The germline V and J ends were trimmed by 9 bases and 0 bases, with 17 bases remaining between them. The V gene's germline CDR1 is MNHEY and CDR2 SVGEGT.

In its sample, this clonotype was seen many times. The chain links TRBV7-2 to TRBJ2-5, with D possibly matching TRBD2 (6 bases). CDR3 size: 13 residues. V was pared by 5 bases and J by 0 bases, with 7 bases between. CDR1 and CDR2 (germline): SGHTA, FQGNSA. The CDR3, as DNA: TGTGCCAGCAGCGCGGGACACCAAGAGACCCAGTACTTC. Translating it yields CASSAGHQETQYF. The variable domain in full, completed from reference TRBV7-2 and TRBJ2-5, reads GAGVSQSPSNKVTEKGKDVELRCDPISGHTALYWYRQSLGQGLEFLIYFQGNSAPDKSGLPSDRFSAERTGGSVSTLTIQRTQQEDSAVYLCASSAGHQETQYFGPGTRLLVL.

This clonotype was seen repeatedly, ten times or more. This chain connects TRBV28 to TRBJ2-2; the D gene is possibly TRBD1 (5 bases). Trimming took off 2 bases at V and 6 bases at J, with 10 bases between the two ends. There are 14 residues in the CDR3. Germline assignment: CDR1 MDHEN and CDR2 SYDVKM. The CDR3 here is CASSLTLGAGELFF. The CDR3 nucleotides read TGTGCCAGCAGTTTAACTCTAGGGGCCGGGGAGCTGTTTTTT.

This chain uses TRBV11-2 with TRBJ2-1; 8 bases map to TRBD2. CDR3 length: 15 residues. V was pared by 5 bases and J by 0 bases, with 3 bases of the junction left unmatched. Germline assignment: CDR1 SGHAT and CDR2 FQNNGV. This chain's CDR3 is CASSPAGGSYNEQFF. CDR3 DNA: TGTGCCAGCAGCCCCGCGGGAGGCTCCTACAATGAGCAGTTCTTC.

The V and J genes are TRBV5-1 and TRBJ2-5, with D perhaps TRBD2 (6 bases). From germline, CDR1 is SGHRS and CDR2 YFSETQ. V lost 4 bases and J 0 bases, leaving 13 bases between the germline ends. This CDR3 is built from 15 residues. The DNA for the CDR3 is TGCGCCAGCAGCCCTATGGGGAGGAACCAAGAGACCCAGTACTTC. This gives the protein CASSPMGRNQETQYF.

This clonotype was seen many times. This sequence joins TRBV25-1 and TRBJ2-2; TRBD2 is a possible D gene (7 bases). Germline V gene sequence: CDR1 MGHDK, CDR2 SYGVNS. V was cut by 4 bases and J by 7 bases, with 13 bases left in between. CDR3 length: 14 residues. The chain's CDR3 is CASSARGGDGELFF. CDR3 nucleotides: TGTGCCAGCAGTGCCAGGGGAGGGGACGGGGAGCTGTTTTTT.

This clonotype was recorded many times. The rearrangement joins TRBV12-3 or TRBV12-4 to TRBJ2-3; a weak D match, TRBD2 (6 bases). Trimming took off 1 base at V and 4 bases at J, with 9 bases between the two ends. The CDR3 spans 14 residues. The CDR3 region has the DNA TGTGCCAGCAGTTTAGGGCGGGGCGCAGATACGCAGTATTTT. Its protein is CASSLGRGADTQYF.

In its sample, this clonotype was seen many times. The chain uses TRBV7-2 and TRBJ2-3; 12 nucleotides match TRBD2. CDR1 and CDR2 (germline): SGHTA, FQGNSA. With V trimmed by 0 bases and J by 6 bases, 7 bases remained unmatched. CDR3 length equals 17 residues. Here the CDR3 reads CASSLAWASGRADTQYF. CDR3 DNA: TGTGCCAGCAGCTTAGCCTGGGCTAGCGGGAGGGCGGATACGCAGTATTTT.

This clonotype was counted ten times or more. CDR3: CASRSGGLRNEQFF. CDR3 DNA: TGTGCCAGCAGGTCGGGGGGACTGAGGAATGAGCAGTTCTTC. The chain has TRBV5-6 and TRBJ2-1; 7 bases are shared with TRBD2. With V trimmed by 5 bases and J by 7 bases, 9 bases remained unmatched. CDR1 and CDR2 (germline): SGHDT, YYEEEE. The CDR3 spans 14 residues. Full variable domain (outside the CDR3, taken from reference TRBV5-6 and TRBJ2-1): DAGVTQSPTHLIKTRGQQVTLRCSPKSGHDTVSWYQQALGQGPQFIFQYYEEEERQRGNFPDRFSGHQFPNYSSELNVNALLLGDSALYLCASRSGGLRNEQFFGPGTRLTVL.

This clonotype was observed many times. This chain links TRBV7-2 with TRBJ1-1, with D unclear. The CDR3 has 13 residues. Per germline, CDR1 SGHTA and CDR2 FQGNSA. V lost 5 bases, J lost 0 bases, and 7 bases lay in between. DNA of the CDR3: TGTGCCAGCAGCCGCTTATTGAACACTGAAGCTTTCTTT. It specifies CASSRLLNTEAFF.

This clonotype was seen more than once but under ten times. This chain connects TRBV7-2 to TRBJ2-1, with 11 bases lining up with TRBD2. The CDR3 spans 17 residues. V lost 5 bases to trimming and J lost 8 bases; unmatched junction nucleotides: 14. Germline V CDR1 and CDR2: SGHTA, FQGNSA. DNA for the CDR3: TGTGCCAGCAGCCCCGGACATAGCGGGAGGGCGGGACATGAGCAGTTCTTC. It codes for CASSPGHSGRAGHEQFF. The entire variable domain, with the rest obtained from reference TRBV7-2 and TRBJ2-1, is as follows: GAGVSQSPSNKVTEKGKDVELRCDPISGHTALYWYRQSLGQGLEFLIYFQGNSAPDKSGLPSDRFSAERTGGSVSTLTIQRTQQEDSAVYLCASSPGHSGRAGHEQFFGPGTRLTVL.

V gene TRBV27 combines with J gene TRBJ2-2; 7 bases are a match to TRBD2. Trimming at V came to 5 bases and at J to 4 bases, leaving 10 bases not matched to a gene. CDR1 is MNHEY, CDR2 SMNVEV, per germline (reference sequence). The CDR3 extends over 16 amino acids. Written as DNA, the CDR3 is TGTGCCAGCAGTAGAGGGCTAGCGGAGGTCACCGGGGAGCTGTTTTTT. It yields the protein CASSRGLAEVTGELFF.

The gene calls are TRBV30 and TRBJ1-5, with D hard to call. Germline assignment: CDR1 GTSNPN and CDR2 SVGIG (reference sequence). The V end lost 5 bases, the J end lost 0 bases, and 17 bases lay between the germline ends. The CDR3 length is 16 residues. For the CDR3, the DNA is TGTGCCTGGTCCAAAAGGGTACGGAATAGCAATCAGCCCCAGCATTTT. Translation: CAWSKRVRNSNQPQHF.

This clonotype was detected many times. This chain connects TRBV19 to TRBJ2-5, with 7 bases lining up with TRBD2. The CDR3 is made up of 14 amino acids. Per the germline V gene, CDR1 is LNHDA and CDR2 is SQIVND (reference sequence). V shed 4 bases, J shed 6 bases, and the junction held 8 bases outside the gene matches. The CDR3 protein is CASSTREEGKTQYF. Here the CDR3 DNA reads TGTGCCAGTAGTACCCGGGAGGAGGGAAAGACCCAGTACTTC.

V is TRBV5-5 and J is TRBJ2-7, with 9 nucleotides matching TRBD1. V shed 7 bases and J 5 bases; nucleotides not matched to a gene: 4. There are 12 residues in the CDR3. Germline CDR1 reads SGHKS; CDR2 reads YYEKEE (reference sequence). Written as DNA, the CDR3 is TGTGCCAGCGGGGGACAGGGCAACGAGCAGTACTTC. Residues: CASGGQGNEQYF.